This paragraph covers one T cell receptor (beta chain) sequence. The antigen remains unidentified. T cells were sequenced at a targeted depth of 1 in 200,000 to 1 in 1 million. Profiled with immunoSEQ multiplex PCR; TCRdb holds only in-frame clones, not every one. The sample carries 110,000 to 150,000 clones, more than 75% recorded once. This entry comes from a study of cytotoxic CD8 clonotypes in ibrutinib-treated CLL. The overall study: Samples averaged around 280,000 productive templates and tens of thousands of productive rearrangements. Study outcomes and limitations: Clonality rose at ibrutinib response and fell back toward baseline at progression. Clonotypes that were public were uncommon, and they contracted or stayed stable on treatment.

This receptor was identified in a human donor with chronic lymphocytic leukemia. The starting material was PBMCs, obtained after 24 months of ibrutinib treatment.

DNA for the CDR3: TGTGCCAGCAGCCCCAGACTAGCGGGGGCCGGGGATACGCAGTATTTT. Protein sequence: CASSPRLAGAGDTQYF. The chain uses TRBV7-2 and TRBJ2-3; 12 bases match TRBD2. Germline lookup yields CDR1 SGHTA and CDR2 FQGNSA. V was pared by 5 bases and J by 6 bases, with 9 bases of the junction left unmatched. The CDR3 is made up of 16 amino acids.